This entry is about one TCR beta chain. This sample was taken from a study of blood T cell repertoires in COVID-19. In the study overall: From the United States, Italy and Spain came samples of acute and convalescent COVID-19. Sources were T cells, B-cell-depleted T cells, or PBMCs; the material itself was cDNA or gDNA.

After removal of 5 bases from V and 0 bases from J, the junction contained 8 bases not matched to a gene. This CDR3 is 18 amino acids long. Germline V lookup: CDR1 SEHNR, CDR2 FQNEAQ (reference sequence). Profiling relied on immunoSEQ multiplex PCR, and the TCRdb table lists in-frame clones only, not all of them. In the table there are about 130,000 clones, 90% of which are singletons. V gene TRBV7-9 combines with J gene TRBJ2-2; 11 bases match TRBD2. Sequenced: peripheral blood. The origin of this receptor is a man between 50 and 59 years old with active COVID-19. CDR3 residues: CASSPRLAGTANTGELFF. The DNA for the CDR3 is TGTGCCAGCAGCCCTAGACTAGCGGGGACCGCGAACACCGGGGAGCTGTTTTTT.